This TCR beta chain was documented in a study of OX40 agonist ivuxolimab in advanced cancers. Sequenced by immunoSEQ multiplex PCR; TCRdb stores in-frame clones only, minus some. This sample yields about 16,000 clones, of which 80% to 95% are seen a single time; approximately 30% belongs to the top ten. The CDR3 has 14 amino acids. Per germline, CDR1 MNHNY and CDR2 SVGAGI (reference sequence). The V segment lost 5 bases and the J segment 2 bases; nucleotides outside the gene matches: 5. Details on this clone: Its antigen is currently unknown.

General study points: The CD4+ and CD8+ T cells in the blood had expanded clonally by week 6 at 0.1 to 3.0 mg/kg.

With autoimmune disease history or systemic immunosuppression, patients were excluded. The material sequenced was CD4+ or CD8+ T cells sorted from blood, taken in a trial of the OX40 agonist ivuxolimab. This chain uses TRBV6-6 with TRBJ2-7; 8 nucleotides match TRBD1. This receptor was identified in an adult with an advanced solid tumor such as melanoma, head and neck, liver or kidney cancer. The DNA for the CDR3 is TGTGCCAGCAGTCAGACAGGGGCGCCCTACGAGCAGTACTTC. Translation gives CASSQTGAPYEQYF.